Presented here are 23 T cell receptor beta chains from one specimen sequenced in a study of blood T cell repertoires in COVID-19. Libraries were prepared by immunoSEQ multiplex PCR; TCRdb keeps only in-frame clonotypes and omits some of them. The data hold a few hundred thousand clones, with around 84% observed a single time. The sample consisted of peripheral blood. These receptors were obtained from a man aged 60-69 years with acute or convalescent COVID-19.

This clone came up a few times. This chain joins TRBV27 and TRBJ2-5; TRBD2 is a possible D gene (5 bases). The CDR3 has 13 residues. Germline V gene lookup returns CDR1 MNHEY and CDR2 SMNVEV (reference sequence). Trimming cost V 5 bases and J 5 bases, with 12 bases left between them. Here the CDR3 DNA reads TGTGCCAGCAGTCCGGACTTCGAGGAGACCCAGTACTTC. It encodes CASSPDFEETQYF.

The V gene is TRBV2, the J gene TRBJ1-5; D gene uncertain. CDR1 is SNHLY and CDR2 is FYNNEI in the germline V gene. CDR3 length: 16 amino acids. The V end lost 6 bases, the J end lost 1 base, and 16 bases lay between the germline ends. This CDR3 is CASRREAGRSNQPQHF. The CDR3 DNA is TGTGCCAGCAGAAGAGAGGCCGGGAGGAGCAATCAGCCCCAGCATTTT.

The chain employs TRBV9 and TRBJ2-7, with 15 positions matching TRBD2. V gave up 3 bases and J gave up 4 bases; unmatched junction bases: 5. This CDR3 spans 16 amino acids. Looked up from germline, CDR1 is SGDLS and CDR2 is YYNGEE. This CDR3 reads CASSEGLAGGPYEQYF. CDR3 coding DNA: TGTGCCAGCAGCGAAGGACTAGCGGGGGGGCCGTACGAGCAGTACTTC. The full variable domain, with the rest looked up from reference TRBV9 and TRBJ2-7, is DSGVTQTPKHLITATGQRVTLRCSPRSGDLSVYWYQQSLDQGLQFLIQYYNGEERAKGNILERFSAQQFPDLHSELNLSSLELGDSALYFCASSEGLAGGPYEQYFGPGTRLTVT.

The rearrangement links TRBV10-3 to TRBJ2-2; 10 nucleotides line up with TRBD2. The CDR3 totals 17 residues. With 3 bases clipped from V and 7 bases from J, the junction kept 11 bases outside the gene matches. CDR1 and CDR2 from the germline V gene are ENHRY and SYGVKD. The CDR3 sequence is CAISDPGLAVKHGELFF. CDR3 bases: TGTGCCATCAGTGACCCCGGACTAGCGGTTAAACACGGGGAGCTGTTTTTT.

V and J are TRBV7-9 and TRBJ2-5, with 7 positions matching TRBD2. The CDR3 sequence is 17 residues long. V gave up 0 bases and J gave up 1 base; unmatched junction bases: 8. CDR1 SEHNR and CDR2 FQNEAQ come from the germline V gene (reference sequence). The CDR3 reads CASSLAGVGEGQETQYF. CDR3 coding DNA: TGTGCCAGCAGCTTAGCTGGGGTCGGGGAGGGCCAAGAGACCCAGTACTTC.

This clone was seen only once. This chain links TRBV19 with TRBJ2-2, with TRBD1 identical over 7 bases. Germline assignment: CDR1 LNHDA and CDR2 SQIVND (reference sequence). The CDR3 is made up of 16 amino acids. The junction had 11 bases not matched to a gene; V was cut back by 3 bases and J by 7 bases. CDR3 amino acids: CASSISTGTLGGELFF. In nucleotides, the CDR3 is TGTGCCAGTAGTATCTCGACAGGGACGCTCGGCGGGGAGCTGTTTTTT. The variable domain in full, completed from reference TRBV19 and TRBJ2-2, reads DGGITQSPKYLFRKEGQNVTLSCEQNLNHDAMYWYRQDPGQGLRLIYYSQIVNDFQKGDIAEGYSVSREKKESFPLTVTSAQKNPTAFYLCASSISTGTLGGELFFGEGSRLTVL.

The chain uses TRBV5-6 and TRBJ1-6; TRBD1 might be the D (6 bases). CDR1 and CDR2 from the germline V gene are SGHDT and YYEEEE. The CDR3 is 18 residues long. Trimming removed 0 bases from V and 6 bases from J, with 19 bases in between. The CDR3 spells CASSLAPKQGRSNSPLHF. CDR3 DNA sequence: TGTGCCAGCAGCTTGGCCCCCAAACAGGGACGGAGTAATTCACCCCTCCACTTT.

V and J are TRBV7-2 and TRBJ2-5; D possibly corresponds to TRBD2 (6 bases). The germline V gene encodes CDR1 SGHTA and CDR2 FQGNSA. V lost 6 bases, J lost 1 base, and 24 bases lay in between. This CDR3 spans 18 amino acids. CDR3 sequence reads: CASSFRLDLGRRQETQYF. The DNA of the CDR3 is TGTGCCAGCAGTTTTCGACTAGATCTCGGGCGCCGCCAAGAGACCCAGTACTTC.

The chain's CDR3 is CASTPRGDFGYTF. Here the CDR3 DNA reads TGTGCCAGCACCCCCCGGGGGGATTTTGGCTACACCTTC. V is TRBV6-5 and J is TRBJ1-2, with D possibly being TRBD1 (5 bases). The CDR3 has 13 amino acids. With 7 bases removed from V and 7 bases from J, the gap between germline ends came to 16 bases. CDR1 is MNHEY, CDR2 SVGAGI, per germline.

This sequence joins TRBV7-8 and TRBJ1-3, with D possibly being TRBD1 (6 bases). The germline V and J ends were trimmed by 4 bases and 0 bases, with 10 bases remaining between them. The CDR3 is made up of 15 amino acids. The germline V gene encodes CDR1 SGHVS and CDR2 FQNEAQ. Here the CDR3 reads CASSSTGISGNTIYF. The DNA for the CDR3 is TGTGCCAGCAGCTCAACAGGGATCTCTGGAAACACCATATATTTT.

V usage is TRBV5-4 and J usage is TRBJ2-5; D is possibly TRBD2 (6 bases). The germline V gene has CDR1 SGHNT and CDR2 YYREEE (reference sequence). Trimming removed 0 bases at V and 1 base at J, with 7 bases between. This CDR3 has 14 amino acids. The CDR3 region is CASSLVSGQETQYF. In DNA form, the CDR3 reads TGTGCCAGCAGCTTGGTTAGCGGCCAAGAGACCCAGTACTTC.

J is TRBJ2-7 and V is TRBV5-4; possible D gene TRBD1, 7 bases. Trimming shortened V by 1 base and J by 6 bases, and 14 bases separated the two germline ends. The CDR3 length is 14 residues. Germline V gives CDR1 SGHNT, CDR2 YYREEE (reference sequence). The CDR3 nucleotides read TGTGCCAGCAGCTTGCAGGGGGGCAATAGCGAGCAGTACTTC. Protein sequence: CASSLQGGNSEQYF.

This rearrangement joins TRBV3-1 (or the pseudogene TRBV3-2) to TRBJ2-3, with TRBD1 identical over 9 bases. Trimming at V came to 4 bases and at J to 3 bases, leaving 2 bases not matched to a gene. Germline loops: CDR1 LGHDT, CDR2 YNNKEL (reference sequence). CDR3 length equals 14 residues. The CDR3 DNA is TGTGCCAGCAGCCCCGGGACAGGGACAGATACGCAGTATTTT. It yields the protein CASSPGTGTDTQYF.

This clone was seen a handful of times. The chain combines TRBV5-6 with TRBJ1-6; TRBD1 might be the D (5 bases). Per germline, CDR1 SGHDT and CDR2 YYEEEE. V was cut by 1 base and J by 9 bases, with 23 bases left in between. The CDR3 contains 18 residues. Here the CDR3 DNA reads TGTGCCAGCAGCTTGCGGCAGGGCTCCTCTTTTTTGTTTTCACCCCTCCACTTT. Amino acid sequence: CASSLRQGSSFLFSPLHF. Full variable domain (rest looked up from reference TRBV5-6 and TRBJ1-6): DAGVTQSPTHLIKTRGQQVTLRCSPKSGHDTVSWYQQALGQGPQFIFQYYEEEERQRGNFPDRFSGHQFPNYSSELNVNALLLGDSALYLCASSLRQGSSFLFSPLHFGNGTRLTVT.

The chain carries TRBV15 and TRBJ1-4; no clear D gene. CDR1 and CDR2 (germline): LNHNV, YYDKDF (reference sequence). Trimming cost V 1 base and J 0 bases, with 15 bases left between them. This CDR3 contains 18 residues. The CDR3, as DNA: TGTGCCACCAGCAGAGTGCGTCGCATCCATGCAACTAATGAAAAACTGTTTTTT. It specifies CATSRVRRIHATNEKLFF.

The chain carries TRBV9 and TRBJ1-6; the D gene is possibly TRBD1 (6 bases). V gave up 3 bases and J gave up 7 bases, with 11 bases separating them. There are 14 residues in the CDR3. Germline assignment: CDR1 SGDLS and CDR2 YYNGEE. CDR3 in DNA: TGTGCCAGCAGCGCGACAGGTCTAAATTCACCCCTCCACTTT. This gives the protein CASSATGLNSPLHF.

This clone occurred once. V gene TRBV6-1 combines with J gene TRBJ2-3; 11 nucleotides match TRBD2. There are 19 residues in the CDR3. CDR1 is MNHNS, CDR2 SASEGT, per germline. The J segment lost 1 base and the V segment lost 1 base, leaving 10 bases of the junction unmatched. CDR3 nucleotide sequence: TGTGCCAGCAGTGAAGAAGGTTCTAGCGGGGGGCGGGGCACAGATACGCAGTATTTT. As protein: CASSEEGSSGGRGTDTQYF.

The chain is built from TRBV6-1 and TRBJ2-7; 7 positions match TRBD2. Germline V gives CDR1 MNHNS, CDR2 SASEGT. Unmatched junction bases numbered 6, after V lost 6 bases and J lost 7 bases. The CDR3 is 12 residues long. The CDR3 region is CASSQGLPEQYF. The DNA of the CDR3 is TGTGCCAGCAGCCAGGGACTACCAGAGCAGTACTTC.

J is TRBJ1-1 and V is TRBV5-1; D perhaps matches TRBD1 (6 bases). In germline, CDR1 is SGHRS, CDR2 YFSETQ. The ends were cut back, 0 bases at V and 1 base at J, with 16 bases in the middle. This CDR3 comprises 17 residues. CDR3 sequence reads: CASSLERTRGRNTEAFF. CDR3 in DNA: TGCGCCAGCAGCTTGGAGAGGACGCGGGGGCGGAACACTGAAGCTTTCTTT. Variable domain in full (rest from reference TRBV5-1 and TRBJ1-1): KAGVTQTPRYLIKTRGQQVTLSCSPISGHRSVSWYQQTPGQGLQFLFEYFSETQRNKGNFPGRFSGRQFSNSRSEMNVSTLELGDSALYLCASSLERTRGRNTEAFFGQGTRLTVV.

The chain has TRBV9 and TRBJ2-3; possibly TRBD2 for D (5 bases). This CDR3 region has 16 residues. V lost 4 bases, J lost 2 bases, and 17 bases lay in between. Germline V gives CDR1 SGDLS, CDR2 YYNGEE. The CDR3 nucleotides read TGTGCCAGCAGCCCGCGGGCCAAAGTCCCCACAGATACGCAGTATTTT. Its translation: CASSPRAKVPTDTQYF.

V usage is TRBV7-9 and J usage is TRBJ1-2; D is unresolved. Per the germline V gene, CDR1 is SEHNR and CDR2 is FQNEAQ (reference sequence). Deletions cut 5 bases from V and 1 base from J, with 11 bases between. The CDR3 is 14 amino acids. The chain's CDR3 is CASSPLLRNYGYTF. The CDR3 bases are TGTGCCAGCAGCCCCCTACTCCGTAACTATGGCTACACCTTC.

This rearrangement joins TRBV2 to TRBJ2-7; D may be TRBD2 (6 bases). V dropped 6 bases and J dropped 6 bases, with 21 bases sitting between them. CDR1 and CDR2 (germline): SNHLY, FYNNEI. The CDR3 contains 15 residues. The CDR3 reads CASSPGTRTAGEQYF. The CDR3 region has the DNA TGTGCCAGCAGCCCCGGGACTCGGACGGCCGGCGAGCAGTACTTC.

This clone has a handful of counts. The chain combines TRBV19 with TRBJ1-2; the D gene is possibly TRBD1 (5 bases). CDR3 length equals 15 residues. V was shortened by 0 bases and J by 2 bases, with 10 bases between the two germline ends. Per the germline V gene, CDR1 is LNHDA and CDR2 is SQIVND (reference sequence). This CDR3 is CASSIERGPNYGYTF. CDR3 bases: TGTGCCAGTAGTATAGAGCGGGGACCGAACTATGGCTACACCTTC.